The 24 T cell receptor beta chains given below trace back to one sample, sequenced in a study of CD8+ T cells in alopecia areata. The sequencing template was cDNA reverse transcribed from extracted RNA. Clones were read by immunoSEQ multiplex PCR, and TCRdb kept only the in-frame ones, dropping some. In the table there are a few hundred thousand clones, 60% of which are singletons. As for treatment: oral pan-JAK inhibitor, 5-10 mg twice daily. The sample here was CD4+ T cells sorted from blood, taken at roughly week 52, from a patient treated with tofacitinib. The source of these receptors is a human donor with alopecia areata.

The chain joins TRBV25-1 to TRBJ2-3, with 11 bases fitting TRBD1. Germline CDR1 MGHDK, CDR2 SYGVNS. Trimming took 4 bases from V and 4 from J; bases not matched to a gene: 4. The CDR3 spans 15 residues. The CDR3 spells CASSAPGQGADTQYF. DNA for the CDR3: TGTGCCAGCAGTGCCCCGGGACAGGGGGCAGATACGCAGTATTTT.

This chain connects TRBV7-9 to TRBJ1-5; 8 positions agree with TRBD1. CDR3 length: 15 amino acids. V trimming: 4 bases; J trimming: 5 bases; junction bases outside the gene matches: 7. Looked up from germline, CDR1 is SEHNR and CDR2 is FQNEAQ (reference sequence). The DNA of the CDR3 is TGTGCCAGCAGCTCGACAGGGGTCGGGGATCAGCCCCAGCATTTT. This gives the protein CASSSTGVGDQPQHF.

CDR3 DNA: TGTGCCTGCTCGAGAGGGAACACTGAAGCTTTCTTT. Its protein product is CACSRGNTEAFF. The rearrangement uses TRBV30 and TRBJ1-1; D gene unclear. The CDR3 is 12 amino acids. V was shortened by 6 bases and J by 1 base, with 9 bases between the two germline ends. The V gene's germline CDR1 is GTSNPN and CDR2 SVGIG (reference sequence). Looking up the rest from reference TRBV30 and TRBJ1-1 gives the full variable domain: SQTIHQWPATLVQPVGSPLSLECTVEGTSNPNLYWYRQAAGRGLQLLFYSVGIGQISSEVPQNLSASRPQDRQFILSSKKLLLSDSGFYLCACSRGNTEAFFGQGTRLTVV.

V is TRBV5-1 and J is TRBJ2-2; no reliable D call. Germline V CDR1 and CDR2: SGHRS, YFSETQ. The CDR3 is made up of 15 amino acids. V was shortened by 0 bases and J by 8 bases, with 14 bases between the two germline ends. The CDR3 DNA reads TGCGCCAGCAGCTTGGGGCTCGCGGAGAGGGGGGAGCTGTTTTTT. It translates to CASSLGLAERGELFF.

This clone has only a few counts. V is TRBV18 and J is TRBJ2-1, with 8 bases that match TRBD1. The germline CDR1 and CDR2 sequences are KGHSH and LQKENI. This CDR3 region has 15 residues. Unmatched junction bases numbered 4, after V lost 1 base and J lost 5 bases. The CDR3 coding sequence is TGTGCCAGCTCACCACTGTCGGACAGGGACAATGAGCAGTTCTTC. Its translation: CASSPLSDRDNEQFF. The variable domain in full, completed from reference TRBV18 and TRBJ2-1, reads NAGVMQNPRHLVRRRGQEARLRCSPMKGHSHVYWYRQLPEEGLKFMVYLQKENIIDESGMPKERFSAEFPKEGPSILRIQQVVRGDSAAYFCASSPLSDRDNEQFFGPGTRLTVL.

This clone was recorded a few times. This rearrangement joins TRBV2 to TRBJ1-2; unclear D gene. Deletions cut 5 bases from V and 4 bases from J, with 11 bases between. The length of the CDR3 is 13 residues. Per germline, CDR1 SNHLY and CDR2 FYNNEI. CDR3 DNA: TGTGCCAGCAGTCTCGAGAGGGTCTATGGCTACACCTTC. It encodes CASSLERVYGYTF.

The chain employs TRBV30 and TRBJ2-5; maybe TRBD2 (5 bases). Germline assignment: CDR1 GTSNPN and CDR2 SVGIG (reference sequence). This CDR3 has 14 amino acids. V shed 0 bases and J shed 3 bases, with 11 bases lying between them. The CDR3 coding sequence is TGTGCCTGGAGTGTACTGGACTTCGAAGAGACCCAGTACTTC. Translated: CAWSVLDFEETQYF. Full variable domain (remainder filled in from reference TRBV30 and TRBJ2-5): SQTIHQWPATLVQPVGSPLSLECTVEGTSNPNLYWYRQAAGRGLQLLFYSVGIGQISSEVPQNLSASRPQDRQFILSSKKLLLSDSGFYLCAWSVLDFEETQYFGPGTRLLVL.

This chain uses TRBV7-2 with TRBJ2-7; D gene unclear. V was cut by 3 bases and J by 2 bases, with 5 bases left in between. The CDR3 has 12 amino acids. Germline assignment: CDR1 SGHTA and CDR2 FQGNSA. The CDR3 loop reads CASSFLAYEQYF. In DNA, the CDR3 is TGTGCCAGCAGCTTCCTAGCCTACGAGCAGTACTTC.

V usage is TRBV29-1 and J usage is TRBJ1-3; D not certain. This CDR3 comprises 13 residues. V lost 4 bases and J 4 bases, leaving 11 bases between the germline ends. The germline CDR1 and CDR2 sequences are SQVTM and ANQGSEA. CDR3 protein: CSVASVSGNTIYF. The CDR3 nucleotides are TGCAGCGTTGCTTCTGTTTCCGGAAACACCATATATTTT.

The V call is TRBV6-6, the J call TRBJ2-3, with 10 bases matching TRBD1. The germline V gene encodes CDR1 MNHNY and CDR2 SVGAGI (reference sequence). V lost 6 bases, J lost 4 bases, and 4 bases stayed unmatched. This CDR3 spans 14 amino acids. In nucleotides, the CDR3 is TGTGCCAGCAGGGAGACAGGGGGCTCAGATACGCAGTATTTT. It encodes CASRETGGSDTQYF.

The gene calls are TRBV2 and TRBJ2-7; no clear D gene. V was trimmed by 6 bases and J by 3 bases, leaving 9 bases between them. Germline V gene data show CDR1 as SNHLY and CDR2 as FYNNEI. The CDR3 contains 12 residues. CDR3 DNA sequence: TGTGCCAGCAGCGCTAACAACTACGAGCAGTACTTC. Encoded protein: CASSANNYEQYF.

This clone has only a few counts. The V call is TRBV27, the J call TRBJ1-6, with a tentative D call TRBD1 (5 bases). V was shortened by 1 base and J by 5 bases, with 15 bases between the two germline ends. The CDR3 length is 17 residues. Germline lookup yields CDR1 MNHEY and CDR2 SMNVEV (reference sequence). For the CDR3, the DNA is TGTGCCAGCAGTTTATATTGGAGGGGTCAAAATAATTCACCCCTCCACTTT. Protein product: CASSLYWRGQNNSPLHF.

The chain combines TRBV15 with TRBJ1-4; 9 bases line up with TRBD1. The CDR3 sequence is 15 residues long. With V trimmed by 3 bases and J by 7 bases, 6 bases remained unmatched. Germline V CDR1 and CDR2: LNHNV, YYDKDF (reference sequence). The CDR3 sequence: CATSSIDRGSEKLFF. The CDR3 DNA reads TGTGCCACCAGCAGCATTGACAGGGGGAGTGAAAAACTGTTTTTT.

The CDR3 bases are TGTGCCTGGAGCCGGACACACCGCTCAGAAAAACTGTTTTTT. Translated: CAWSRTHRSEKLFF. The rearrangement links TRBV30 to TRBJ1-4; D might be TRBD1 (5 bases). CDR3 length equals 14 residues. V lost 3 bases, J lost 8 bases, and 16 bases lay in between. The germline CDR1 and CDR2 sequences are GTSNPN and SVGIG (reference sequence).

The rearrangement joins TRBV5-6 to TRBJ2-5; TRBD1 agrees at 9 bases. Gene TRBJ2-7 matches the end of the DNA better, so the J call may be wrong. Germline V CDR1 and CDR2: SGHDT, YYEEEE. This CDR3 comprises 15 residues. Here the CDR3 reads CASSFRGTGRYEQYF. CDR3 coding DNA: TGTGCCAGCAGCTTTAGAGGGACAGGGAGATACGAGCAGTACTTC.

This chain joins TRBV15 and TRBJ1-1; no clear D gene. V was cut by 3 bases and J by 3 bases, with 11 bases left in between. The germline gives CDR1 LNHNV, CDR2 YYDKDF (reference sequence). The CDR3 consists of 14 residues. The DNA of the CDR3 is TGTGCCACCAGCAGCGGGAGGATGGACACTGAAGCTTTCTTT. This sequence encodes CATSSGRMDTEAFF.

This clone was observed a few times. The chain couples TRBV6-1 to TRBJ1-2; 8 nucleotides agree with TRBD1. Germline V gene lookup returns CDR1 MNHNS and CDR2 SASEGT. The CDR3 consists of 14 residues. Trimming cost V 6 bases and J 5 bases; bases outside gene matches: 8. The CDR3 DNA reads as TGTGCCAGCAGCCCGGGACAGGCTGAATATGGCTACACCTTC. Its translation is CASSPGQAEYGYTF.

This clone was counted between two and nine times. Compared with germline, one end of the junction differs, possibly owing to a read error. The chain has TRBV6-5 and TRBJ2-1; 7 nucleotides line up with TRBD1. The CDR3 is 12 amino acids. Germline assignment: CDR1 MNHEY and CDR2 SVGAGI. The DNA of the CDR3 is TGTGCCAGCAGTCGATACAGGGGTCCGAGGATCTTC. It codes for CASSRYRGPRIF.

This chain uses TRBV5-4 with TRBJ2-4; D is uncertain. Germline V gene lookup returns CDR1 SGHNT and CDR2 YYREEE (reference sequence). The CDR3 sequence is 15 residues long. The ends were cut back, 3 bases at V and 1 base at J, with 11 bases in the middle. The CDR3 spells CASSYWVGAKNIQYF. The CDR3 bases are TGTGCCAGCAGCTACTGGGTGGGCGCCAAAAACATTCAGTACTTC.

The CDR3 protein is CASSLDSLGEAFF. CDR3 DNA sequence: TGTGCCAGCAGCCTGGACAGTCTAGGAGAAGCTTTCTTT. This chain connects TRBV7-9 to TRBJ1-1, with TRBD1 as a possible D gene (6 bases). CDR1 and CDR2 from the germline V gene are SEHNR and FQNEAQ (reference sequence). Trimming left V 5 bases short and J 8 bases short, with 15 bases between. The CDR3 spans 13 residues.

The chain employs TRBV7-2 and TRBJ1-2; D gene ambiguous. The CDR3 has 14 residues. CDR1 and CDR2 (germline): SGHTA, FQGNSA. V shed 7 bases and J shed 0 bases, with 12 bases lying between them. The CDR3 reads CASTRSAANYGYTF. DNA of the CDR3: TGTGCCAGCACCCGCTCAGCGGCTAACTATGGCTACACCTTC. The full variable domain, with the rest looked up from reference TRBV7-2 and TRBJ1-2, is GAGVSQSPSNKVTEKGKDVELRCDPISGHTALYWYRQSLGQGLEFLIYFQGNSAPDKSGLPSDRFSAERTGGSVSTLTIQRTQQEDSAVYLCASTRSAANYGYTFGSGTRLTVV.

The chain couples TRBV20-1 to TRBJ1-2, with D possibly TRBD1 on 5 matching bases. Per the germline V gene, CDR1 is DFQATT and CDR2 is SNEGSKA (reference sequence). The CDR3 extends over 11 amino acids. The ends were cut back, 6 bases at V and 8 bases at J, with 13 bases in the middle. The chain's CDR3 is CSATGTIGYTF. The CDR3 nucleotides are TGCAGTGCAACCGGGACGATCGGCTACACCTTC.

This chain links TRBV30 with TRBJ2-3; D not certain. With 0 bases removed from V and 2 bases from J, the gap between germline ends came to 9 bases. The V gene's germline CDR1 is GTSNPN and CDR2 SVGIG (reference sequence). The CDR3 is 14 amino acids. This CDR3 reads CAWSVGLTTDTQYF. In nucleotides, the CDR3 is TGTGCCTGGAGTGTAGGGTTAACCACAGATACGCAGTATTTT.

This clone has just a few counts. In nucleotides, the CDR3 is TGTGCCAGCAGCTCCGTCACAGATACGCAGTATTTT. Protein sequence: CASSSVTDTQYF. The genes are TRBV7-9 and TRBJ2-3; no definite D call. Trimming left V 4 bases short and J 2 bases short, with 4 bases between. Germline values: CDR1 SEHNR, CDR2 FQNEAQ (reference sequence). The CDR3 has 12 residues.